A selection of T cell receptor beta chains follows, all from one sample in a study of early T cells in non-severe SARS-CoV-2 infection. From the 5' RACE reads, TCRdb called clonotypes with MiXCR, one entry per CDR3 protein. Found here are about 48,000 distinct CDR3 sequences, 4.5% to 7% of them singletons; the top ten hold around 4.1%. The sample was whole blood. The receptors here all came from an adult who was a healthcare worker with PCR-confirmed SARS-CoV-2 infection or an uninfected control (not recorded which). CDR3s include the opening cysteine and the closing phenylalanine or tryptophan. D genes are given only for firm matches. Size tells how often a clone was seen (once, few, many) or the class of an expanded clone, and some rows leave it out.

D | J | size | V | DNA | CDR3
- | TRBJ2-1 | few | TRBV25-1 | TGTGCCAGCAGTGAAGGAGGGAATGGGGGAGTGGAGCAGTTCTTC | CASSEGGNGGVEQFF
- | TRBJ1-6 | - | TRBV29-1 | TGCAGCGTGCAAAAGGACCGCTCAGGCTCACCCCTCCACTTT | CSVQKDRSGSPLHF
TRBD1 | TRBJ2-3 | many | TRBV28 | TGTGCCAGCAGTTCCTACGGGACAGGGGCAGCCATATATACGCAGTATTTT | CASSSYGTGAAIYTQYF
TRBD1 | TRBJ1-2 | many | TRBV5-4 | TGTGCCAGCAGCCTGGGACAGGTCGTCTATGGCTACACCTTC | CASSLGQVVYGYTF
- | TRBJ1-4 | few | TRBV11-1 | TGTGCCAGCAGCCGACGGGCCCACATGGGTGAAAAACTGTTTTTT | CASSRRAHMGEKLFF
- | TRBJ1-5 | - | TRBV6-1 | TGTGCCAGCAGTGAAGGCCGTCCTTGGGGAGGAAATCAGCCCCAGCATTTT | CASSEGRPWGGNQPQHF
- | TRBJ2-4 | - | TRBV15 | TGTGCCACCAGCCGCGACAGGTCCAAAAACATTCAGTACTTC | CATSRDRSKNIQYF
- | TRBJ2-7 | - | TRBV4-2 | TGTGCCAGCAGCCCTGCCGCCTCCGCTGGGGTCTACGAGCAGTACTTC | CASSPAASAGVYEQYF
- | TRBJ1-3 | many | TRBV7-2 | TGTGCCAGCAGCGTAGCTGGAAACACCATATATTTT | CASSVAGNTIYF
- | TRBJ1-1 | many | TRBV29-1 | TGCAGCGCACTCGCGATGCGGGTGAACACTGAAGCTTTCTTT | CSALAMRVNTEAFF
TRBD2 | TRBJ2-3 | - | TRBV4-3 | TGCGCCAGCAGCCTAGCGGGGGGCCCCACAGATACGCAGTATTTT | CASSLAGGPTDTQYF
- | TRBJ1-4 | - | TRBV5-1 | TGCGCCAGCAGCTTGACAGAATTTAATGAAAAACTGTTTTTT | CASSLTEFNEKLFF
TRBD1 | TRBJ1-4 | many | TRBV6-5 | TGTGCCAGCAGTCGTTCGACAGGGGGGGAAAAACTGTTTTTT | CASSRSTGGEKLFF
TRBD2 | TRBJ2-5 | many | TRBV29-1 | TGCAGCGGGCGGGGGGCGTCGGAGACCCAGTACTTC | CSGRGASETQYF
TRBD2 | TRBJ2-3 | many | TRBV6-5 | TGTGCCAGCAGTTTGATATCCGGACTAGGCACAGATACGCAGTATTTT | CASSLISGLGTDTQYF
TRBD1 | TRBJ1-3 | many | TRBV12-3/TRBV12-4 | TGTGCCAGCAGTTTTGGACAGGGGTTGGGAAACACCATATATTTT | CASSFGQGLGNTIYF
TRBD2 | TRBJ2-3 | few | TRBV4-1 | TGCGCCAGCAGCCAACTAGCGGGGGGGGCTAGCACAGATACGCAGTATTTT | CASSQLAGGASTDTQYF
TRBD1 | TRBJ2-3 | many | TRBV29-1 | TGCAGCGTTGTGGAACAGGGGCCCTCTAGGAAGGTGGACACAGATACGCAGTATTTT | CSVVEQGPSRKVDTDTQYF
TRBD1 | TRBJ2-2 | few | TRBV7-3 | TGTGCCAGCAGCTTCTCACAGGGGGCCGGGGAGCTGTTTTTT | CASSFSQGAGELFF
TRBD2 | TRBJ2-1 | many | TRBV20-1 | TGCAGTGCTAACCTAGCGGGGGGCTACAATGAGCAGTTCTTC | CSANLAGGYNEQFF
- | TRBJ1-1 | many | TRBV25-1 | TGTGCCAGCACCAGGGTTGGCACTGAAGCTTTCTTT | CASTRVGTEAFF
TRBD1 | TRBJ1-1 | - | TRBV5-1 | TGCGCCAGCAGCGGGACAGGCGCGAGGGACGCTGAAGCTTTCTTT | CASSGTGARDAEAFF
- | TRBJ1-1 | - | TRBV20-1 | TGCAGTGCTAGCACACAGAACACTGAAGCTTTCTTT | CSASTQNTEAFF
- | TRBJ2-4 | few | TRBV11-2 | TGTGCCAGCAGCCCCCAAGGGAGGAAAGAAAACATTCAGTACTTC | CASSPQGRKENIQYF
TRBD1 | TRBJ2-1 | many | TRBV12-3/TRBV12-4 | TGTGCCAGCAGCCAGGACAGGTACAATGAGCAGTTCTTC | CASSQDRYNEQFF
TRBD2 | TRBJ2-7 | few | TRBV4-2 | TGTGCCAGCAGCCCCGCGGGGGGCTCCTACGAGCAGTACTTC | CASSPAGGSYEQYF
TRBD2 | TRBJ2-5 | many | TRBV28 | TGTGCCAGCAGCTACGGACTAGCGGGAGTCGTCTGGCTAGAGACCCAGTACTTC | CASSYGLAGVVWLETQYF
TRBD1 | TRBJ1-2 | many | TRBV29-1 | TGCAGCGTGATGCCCGGGACAGGAAGATATGGCTACACCTTC | CSVMPGTGRYGYTF
TRBD2 | TRBJ2-5 | - | TRBV20-1 | TGCAGTGCTTCCGGGGGCAGCGGGAGAGAGACCCAGTACTTC | CSASGGSGRETQYF
- | TRBJ1-6 | few | TRBV25-1 | TGTGCCAGCGGCGAGGAGGGCTATTCACCCCTCCACTTT | CASGEEGYSPLHF
- | TRBJ2-2 | many | TRBV11-2 | TGTGCCAGCAGCATTAACACCGGGGAGCTGTTTTTT | CASSINTGELFF
- | TRBJ2-7 | - | TRBV2 | TGTGCCAGCAGTGAAAAATCGGCCTACGAGCAGTACTTC | CASSEKSAYEQYF
- | TRBJ2-2 | many | TRBV29-1 | TGCAGCGTAAAAGGAAGGACAGCGAACACCGGGGAGCTGTTTTTT | CSVKGRTANTGELFF
TRBD2 | TRBJ2-1 | many | TRBV4-2 | TGTGCCAGCACCCGGACGGGGGGAAGCAATGAGCAGTTCTTC | CASTRTGGSNEQFF
- | TRBJ1-2 | - | TRBV14 | TGTGCCAGCAGCCAAGATTTGGCAGGGAATACCTATGGCTACACCTTC | CASSQDLAGNTYGYTF
TRBD1 | TRBJ1-5 | many | TRBV20-1 | TGCAGTGCCCGGGACAGTTCGGGTCAGCCCCAGCATTTT | CSARDSSGQPQHF
- | TRBJ1-6 | many | TRBV29-1 | TGCAGCGTTGGGGAAGGGGAAGGCTCACCCCTCCACTTT | CSVGEGEGSPLHF
TRBD2 | TRBJ2-1 | many | TRBV20-1 | TGCAGTGCTGGGGGTGGGACTAGCGGAAAGAATGAGCAGTTCTTC | CSAGGGTSGKNEQFF
- | TRBJ1-3 | many | TRBV11-2 | TGTGCCAGCAGCTTAGTAAGGGACACCGCCTCTGGAAACACCATATATTTT | CASSLVRDTASGNTIYF
TRBD1 | TRBJ2-3 | few | TRBV30 | TGTGCCTGGAGAGGGGGCTATACGCAGTATTTT | CAWRGGYTQYF
- | TRBJ1-1 | few | TRBV7-2 | TGTGCCAGCAGCATTACGGGAGGGGGAGGGACTGAAGCTTTCTTT | CASSITGGGGTEAFF
- | TRBJ2-7 | - | TRBV14 | TGTGCCAGCAGCCAAATACCCCCCCAGGGCCGATCCTACGAGCAGTACTTC | CASSQIPPQGRSYEQYF
TRBD1 | TRBJ2-6 | many | TRBV20-1 | TGCAGTGCTAGTAGGGGACAGGGTTCTTCCGGGGCCAACGTCCTGACTTTC | CSASRGQGSSGANVLTF
TRBD1 | TRBJ2-1 | - | TRBV11-2 | TGTGCCAGCAGCCTGGGGACAGGGGGCATCTACAATGAGCAGTTCTTC | CASSLGTGGIYNEQFF
- | TRBJ2-3 | many | TRBV27 | TGTGCCAGCAGTTTCGGAGGGGTTACAGATACGCAGTATTTT | CASSFGGVTDTQYF
- | TRBJ2-1 | many | TRBV18 | TGTGCCAGCTCAATCGACTTAACCTACAATGAGCAGTTCTTC | CASSIDLTYNEQFF
TRBD2 | TRBJ2-1 | many | TRBV20-1 | TGCAGTGCCCCCACAGCGGGAGGTTACAATGAGCAGTTCTTC | CSAPTAGGYNEQFF
- | TRBJ1-2 | - | TRBV27 | TGTGCCAGCAGTCCATCGAGGGGCTGGAGCTATGGCTACACCTTC | CASSPSRGWSYGYTF
- | TRBJ2-5 | - | TRBV2 | TGTGCCAGCCGGGAGCTGGGAGAGACCCAGTACTTC | CASRELGETQYF
- | TRBJ1-5 | many | TRBV29-1 | TGCAGCGTTGAAGACGAGGGGGATCAGCCCCAGCATTTT | CSVEDEGDQPQHF
- | TRBJ2-7 | many | TRBV12-3/TRBV12-4 | TGTGCCAGCAGTTTAAACGGACTTCTGGAGCAGTACTTC | CASSLNGLLEQYF
- | TRBJ1-1 | few | TRBV5-1 | TGCGCCAGCAGCTCATCGGGCCTACAGTCAGCTGAAGCTTTCTTT | CASSSSGLQSAEAFF
TRBD2 | TRBJ2-3 | once | TRBV11-2 | TGTGCCAGCAGCCTAAGGGGGGCTAGCGGGAAAGATACGCAGTATTTT | CASSLRGASGKDTQYF